The clone carrying this TCR beta chain was counted at least ten times. The CDR3 loop spans 15 amino acids. Deletions cut 7 bases from V and 5 bases from J, with 17 bases between. Germline CDR1 LGHDT, CDR2 YNNKEL (reference sequence). RNA transcripts provided the source from which TCR beta CDR3 regions were amplified. During a first-round RT-PCR of the TCR CDR3, the HTBI primer set was used. TCRdb redid the calling of the multiplex PCR reads with MiXCR, one entry per CDR3 protein. The sample holds about 560,000 distinct CDR3 sequences, around 15% seen once. This sample was taken from a study of T cells in Graves' hyperthyroidism and ophthalmopathy.

The sequence derives from a woman aged 40 to 50 with Graves' hyperthyroidism. The source material was blood. V usage is TRBV3-1 and J usage is TRBJ1-4; TRBD1 might be the D (6 bases). CDR3 region: CASNLPGHNNEKLFF. DNA for the CDR3: TGTGCCAGCAATCTACCGGGACACAACAATGAAAAACTGTTTTTT. The full variable domain, completed using reference TRBV3-1 and TRBJ1-4, is DTAVSQTPKYLVTQMGNDKSIKCEQNLGHDTMYWYKQDSKKFLKIMFSYNNKELIINETVPNRFSPKSPDKAHLNLHINSLELGDSAVYFCASNLPGHNNEKLFFGSGTQLSVL.